This T cell receptor (beta chain) appears in the sequencing data of a study of identical twins. The study, taken as a whole, reports: Invariant populations such as MAIT and iNKT cells could partly muddle zero-insertion analyses.

In this sample, this clonotype turned up a few times. Its antigen is not identified. TCRdb independently ran MiXCR on the 5' RACE reads; one entry per CDR3 protein. The sample comprises hundreds of thousands of distinct CDR3 sequences, 20% to 25% of which are singletons, and approximately 0.52% rests with the top ten. No donor was unhealthy or non-Caucasian. These data were also reused for a study on yellow fever vaccine responses in identical twins. That paper notes: Reportedly, the response of twins' T cells to the vaccine seemed partly convergent, partly personalized.

Sequenced input: CD4+ T cells sorted from blood. The receptor was isolated from a young woman in good health.

The CDR3, as DNA: TGTGCCAGCCGAGAAGGCCCGGGCAATCAGCCCCAGCATTTT. Translation: CASREGPGNQPQHF. The chain is built from TRBV2 and TRBJ1-5, with D hard to call. The germline V gene has CDR1 SNHLY and CDR2 FYNNEI. The V and J ends lost 8 bases and 2 bases respectively, with 13 bases between them. The CDR3 runs to 14 residues.